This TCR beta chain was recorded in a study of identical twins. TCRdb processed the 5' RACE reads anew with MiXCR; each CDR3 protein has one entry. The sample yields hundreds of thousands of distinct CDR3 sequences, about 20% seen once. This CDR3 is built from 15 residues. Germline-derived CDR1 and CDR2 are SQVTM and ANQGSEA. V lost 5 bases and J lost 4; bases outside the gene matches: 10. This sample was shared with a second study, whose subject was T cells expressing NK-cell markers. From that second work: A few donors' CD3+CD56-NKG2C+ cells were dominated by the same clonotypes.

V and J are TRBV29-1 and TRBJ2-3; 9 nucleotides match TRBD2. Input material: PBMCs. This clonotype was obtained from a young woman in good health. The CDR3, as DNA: TGCAGCGTTCAGGTCCATAGCGGGAGCTCAGATACGCAGTATTTT. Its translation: CSVQVHSGSSDTQYF.